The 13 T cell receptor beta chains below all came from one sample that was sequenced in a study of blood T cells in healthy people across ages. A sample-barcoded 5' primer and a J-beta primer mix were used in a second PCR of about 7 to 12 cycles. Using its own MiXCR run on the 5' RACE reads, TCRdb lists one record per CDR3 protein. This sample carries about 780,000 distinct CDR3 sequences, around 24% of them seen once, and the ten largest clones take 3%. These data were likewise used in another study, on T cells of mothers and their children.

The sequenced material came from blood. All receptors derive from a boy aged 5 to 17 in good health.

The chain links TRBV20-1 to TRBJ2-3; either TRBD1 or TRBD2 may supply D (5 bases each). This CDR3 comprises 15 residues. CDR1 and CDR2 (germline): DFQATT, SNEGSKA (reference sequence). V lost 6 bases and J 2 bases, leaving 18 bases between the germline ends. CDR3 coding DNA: TGCAGTGCATCCTCGCTTGGGGGATTCACAGATACGCAGTATTTT. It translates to CSASSLGGFTDTQYF.

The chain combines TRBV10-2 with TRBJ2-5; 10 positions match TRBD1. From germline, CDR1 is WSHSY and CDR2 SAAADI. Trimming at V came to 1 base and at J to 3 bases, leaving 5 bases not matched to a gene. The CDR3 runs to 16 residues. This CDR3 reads CASSELIGQGEETQYF. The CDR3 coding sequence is TGCGCCAGCAGTGAGTTAATTGGACAGGGGGAAGAGACCCAGTACTTC.

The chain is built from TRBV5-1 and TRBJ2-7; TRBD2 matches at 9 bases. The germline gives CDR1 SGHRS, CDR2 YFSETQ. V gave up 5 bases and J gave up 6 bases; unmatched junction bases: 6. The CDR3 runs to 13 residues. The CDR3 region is CASRRGGQGEQYF. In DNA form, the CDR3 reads TGCGCCAGCAGGCGGGGGGGCCAAGGCGAGCAGTACTTC.

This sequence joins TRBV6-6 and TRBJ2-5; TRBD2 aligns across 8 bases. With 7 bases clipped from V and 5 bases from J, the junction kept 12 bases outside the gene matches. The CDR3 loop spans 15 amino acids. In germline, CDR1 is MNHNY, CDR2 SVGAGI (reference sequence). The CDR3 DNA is TGTGCCAGCACTGTACCCCGGGGGGGAGGCGAGACCCAGTACTTC. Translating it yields CASTVPRGGGETQYF.

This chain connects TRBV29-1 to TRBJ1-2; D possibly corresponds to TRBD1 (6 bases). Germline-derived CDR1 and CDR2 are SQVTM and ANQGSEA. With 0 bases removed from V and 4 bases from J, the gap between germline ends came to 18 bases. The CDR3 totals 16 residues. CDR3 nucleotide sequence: TGCAGCGTTGAAGATGGGGTGGACAGTGCCGGCTATGGCTACACCTTC. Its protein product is CSVEDGVDSAGYGYTF.

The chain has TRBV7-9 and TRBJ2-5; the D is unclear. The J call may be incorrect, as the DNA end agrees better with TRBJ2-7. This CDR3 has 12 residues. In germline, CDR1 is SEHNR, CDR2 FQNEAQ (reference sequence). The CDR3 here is CASSERPYEQYF. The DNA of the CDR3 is TGTGCCAGCAGTGAGAGGCCCTACGAGCAGTACTTC.

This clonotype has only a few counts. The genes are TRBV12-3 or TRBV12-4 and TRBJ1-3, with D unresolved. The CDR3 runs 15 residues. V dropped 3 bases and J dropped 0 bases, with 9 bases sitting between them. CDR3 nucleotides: TGTGCCAGCAGTTTTGGCGGCGGCTCTGGAAACACCATATATTTT. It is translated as CASSFGGGSGNTIYF.

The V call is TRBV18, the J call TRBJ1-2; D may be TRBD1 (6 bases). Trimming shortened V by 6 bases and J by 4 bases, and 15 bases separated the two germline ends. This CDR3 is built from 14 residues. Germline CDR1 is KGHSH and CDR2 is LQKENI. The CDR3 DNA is TGTGCCAGCTCCCGGGACGCGGGGGCCTATGGCTACACCTTC. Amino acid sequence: CASSRDAGAYGYTF. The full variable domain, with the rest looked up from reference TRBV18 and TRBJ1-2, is NAGVMQNPRHLVRRRGQEARLRCSPMKGHSHVYWYRQLPEEGLKFMVYLQKENIIDESGMPKERFSAEFPKEGPSILRIQQVVRGDSAAYFCASSRDAGAYGYTFGSGTRLTVV.

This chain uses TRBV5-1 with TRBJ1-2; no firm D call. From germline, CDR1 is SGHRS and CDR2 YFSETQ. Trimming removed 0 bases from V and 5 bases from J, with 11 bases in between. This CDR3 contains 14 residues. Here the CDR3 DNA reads TGCGCCAGCAGCTTGGAAGGGTCCTTATATGGCTACACCTTC. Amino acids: CASSLEGSLYGYTF.

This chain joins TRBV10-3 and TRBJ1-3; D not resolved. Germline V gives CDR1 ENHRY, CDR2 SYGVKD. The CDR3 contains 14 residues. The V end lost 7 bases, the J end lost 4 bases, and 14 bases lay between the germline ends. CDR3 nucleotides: TGTGCCATCACCGAGCGTGGGGAGGGAAACACCATATATTTT. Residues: CAITERGEGNTIYF.

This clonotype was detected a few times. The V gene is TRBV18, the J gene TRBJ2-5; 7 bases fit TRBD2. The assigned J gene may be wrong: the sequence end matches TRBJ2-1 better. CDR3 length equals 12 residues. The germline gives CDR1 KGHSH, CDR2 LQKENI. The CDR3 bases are TGTGCCAGCTCGGGGGGGGTCAATGAGCAGTTCTTC. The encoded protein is CASSGGVNEQFF.

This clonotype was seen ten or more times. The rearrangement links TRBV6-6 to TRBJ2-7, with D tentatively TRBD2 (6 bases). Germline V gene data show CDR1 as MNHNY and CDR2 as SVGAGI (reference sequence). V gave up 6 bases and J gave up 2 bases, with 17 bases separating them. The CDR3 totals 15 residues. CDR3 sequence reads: CASSTIGTGTYEQYF. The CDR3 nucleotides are TGTGCCAGCAGCACCATTGGGACTGGGACCTACGAGCAGTACTTC.

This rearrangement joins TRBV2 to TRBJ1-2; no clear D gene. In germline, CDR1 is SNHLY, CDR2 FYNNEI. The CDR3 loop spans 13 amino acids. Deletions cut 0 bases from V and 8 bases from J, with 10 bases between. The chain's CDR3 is CASSEASRAGYTF. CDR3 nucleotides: TGTGCCAGCAGTGAAGCTTCACGGGCCGGCTACACCTTC.